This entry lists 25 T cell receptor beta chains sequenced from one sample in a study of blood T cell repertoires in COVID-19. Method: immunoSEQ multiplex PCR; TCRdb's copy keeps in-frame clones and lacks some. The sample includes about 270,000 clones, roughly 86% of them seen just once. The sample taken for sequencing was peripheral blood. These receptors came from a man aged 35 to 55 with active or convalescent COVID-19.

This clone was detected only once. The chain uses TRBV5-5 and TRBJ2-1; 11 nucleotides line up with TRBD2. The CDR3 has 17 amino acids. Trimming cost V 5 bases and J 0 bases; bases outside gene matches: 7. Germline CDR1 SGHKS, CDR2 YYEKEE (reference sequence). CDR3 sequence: CASRAPSGGSSYNEQFF. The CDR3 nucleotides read TGTGCCAGCAGAGCCCCTAGCGGGGGGAGCTCCTACAATGAGCAGTTCTTC.

CDR3 residues: CSVDPGYEQYF. CDR3 nucleotide sequence: TGCAGCGTTGATCCAGGCTACGAGCAGTACTTC. The rearrangement links TRBV29-1 to TRBJ2-7; D is unresolved. V shed 3 bases and J shed 3 bases, with 6 bases lying between them. Germline CDR1 is SQVTM and CDR2 is ANQGSEA. The CDR3 is 11 residues long.

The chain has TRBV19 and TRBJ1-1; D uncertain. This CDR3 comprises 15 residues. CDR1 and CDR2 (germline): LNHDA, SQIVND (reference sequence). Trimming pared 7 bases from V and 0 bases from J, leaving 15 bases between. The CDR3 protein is CASTARATLNTEAFF. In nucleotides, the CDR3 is TGTGCCAGTACCGCGAGGGCAACTTTGAACACTGAAGCTTTCTTT.

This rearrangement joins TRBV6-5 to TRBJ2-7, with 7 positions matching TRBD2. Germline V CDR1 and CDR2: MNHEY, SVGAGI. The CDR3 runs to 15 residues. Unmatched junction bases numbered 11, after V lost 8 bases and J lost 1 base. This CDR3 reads CASWGRGRGSYEQYF. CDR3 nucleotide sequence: TGTGCCAGCTGGGGGAGGGGACGCGGGTCCTACGAGCAGTACTTC.

As DNA, the CDR3 is TGTGCCAGCATCCAACCCGGAGACCGCAATCAGCCCCAGCATTTT. Its translation: CASIQPGDRNQPQHF. The rearrangement joins TRBV27 to TRBJ1-5; D is undetermined. The ends were cut back, 7 bases at V and 2 bases at J, with 15 bases in the middle. The CDR3 is 15 residues long. Germline V gives CDR1 MNHEY, CDR2 SMNVEV (reference sequence).

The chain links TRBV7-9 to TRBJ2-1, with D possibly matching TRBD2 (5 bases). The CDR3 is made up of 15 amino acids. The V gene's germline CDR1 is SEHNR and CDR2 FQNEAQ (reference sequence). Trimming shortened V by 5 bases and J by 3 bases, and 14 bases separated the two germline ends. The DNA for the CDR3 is TGTGCCAGCAGCGCGGACCGGGCGGGCTACAATGAGCAGTTCTTC. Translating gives CASSADRAGYNEQFF.

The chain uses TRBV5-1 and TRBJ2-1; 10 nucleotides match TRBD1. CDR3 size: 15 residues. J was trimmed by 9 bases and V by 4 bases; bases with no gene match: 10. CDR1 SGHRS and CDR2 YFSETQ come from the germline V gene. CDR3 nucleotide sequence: TGCGCCAGCAGCCCCAGGACAGGGGGGGCAGGTGAGCAGTTCTTC. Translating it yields CASSPRTGGAGEQFF. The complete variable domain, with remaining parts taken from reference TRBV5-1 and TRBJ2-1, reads KAGVTQTPRYLIKTRGQQVTLSCSPISGHRSVSWYQQTPGQGLQFLFEYFSETQRNKGNFPGRFSGRQFSNSRSEMNVSTLELGDSALYLCASSPRTGGAGEQFFGPGTRLTVL.

In DNA form, the CDR3 reads TGTGCCAGCAGCTTAGCGACAGGGGCAAACTATGGCTACACCTTC. Its translation: CASSLATGANYGYTF. This sequence joins TRBV7-9 and TRBJ1-2, with 8 bases aligning to TRBD1. J lost 2 bases, V lost 0 bases, and 2 bases had no gene match. Per germline, CDR1 SEHNR and CDR2 FQNEAQ (reference sequence). This CDR3 comprises 15 residues.

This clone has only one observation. This CDR3 is CASSNVAGSYEQYF. DNA of the CDR3: TGTGCCAGTAGTAATGTAGCGGGGAGCTACGAGCAGTACTTC. This chain joins TRBV19 and TRBJ2-7; 8 positions match TRBD2. The CDR3 contains 14 residues. Per germline, CDR1 LNHDA and CDR2 SQIVND (reference sequence). V lost 4 bases and J lost 3; bases outside the gene matches: 5.

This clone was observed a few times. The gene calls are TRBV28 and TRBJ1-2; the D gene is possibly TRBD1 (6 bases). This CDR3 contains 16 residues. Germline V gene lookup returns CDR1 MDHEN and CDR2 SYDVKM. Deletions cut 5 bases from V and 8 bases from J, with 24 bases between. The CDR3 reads CASSPGQHSASRGYTF. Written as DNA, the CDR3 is TGTGCCAGCAGTCCAGGACAGCATTCAGCCTCCCGCGGCTACACCTTC.

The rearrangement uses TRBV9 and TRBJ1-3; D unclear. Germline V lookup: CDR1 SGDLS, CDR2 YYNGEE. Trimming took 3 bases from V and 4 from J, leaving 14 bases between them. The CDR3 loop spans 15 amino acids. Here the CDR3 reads CASSAPGTRGNTIYF. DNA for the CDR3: TGTGCCAGCAGCGCACCGGGAACCCGAGGAAACACCATATATTTT.

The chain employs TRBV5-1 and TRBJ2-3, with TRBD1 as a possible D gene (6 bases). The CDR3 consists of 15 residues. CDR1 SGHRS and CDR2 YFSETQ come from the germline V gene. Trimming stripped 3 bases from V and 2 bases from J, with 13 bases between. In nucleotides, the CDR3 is TGCGCCAGCAGCTCCGGACAGCAACTCACAGATACGCAGTATTTT. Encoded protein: CASSSGQQLTDTQYF.

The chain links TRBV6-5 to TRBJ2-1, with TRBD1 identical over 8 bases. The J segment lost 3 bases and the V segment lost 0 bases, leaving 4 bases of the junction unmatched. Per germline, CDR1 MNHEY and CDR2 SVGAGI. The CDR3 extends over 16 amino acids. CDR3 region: CASSYSNGQGYNEQFF. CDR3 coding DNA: TGTGCCAGCAGTTACTCGAACGGACAGGGCTACAATGAGCAGTTCTTC.

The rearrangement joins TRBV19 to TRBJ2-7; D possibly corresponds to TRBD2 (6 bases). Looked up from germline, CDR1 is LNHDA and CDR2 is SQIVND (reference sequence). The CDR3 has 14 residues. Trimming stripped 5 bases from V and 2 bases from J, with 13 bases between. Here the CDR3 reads CASSRPGLAYEQYF. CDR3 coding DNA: TGTGCCAGTAGTCGACCGGGACTCGCCTACGAGCAGTACTTC.

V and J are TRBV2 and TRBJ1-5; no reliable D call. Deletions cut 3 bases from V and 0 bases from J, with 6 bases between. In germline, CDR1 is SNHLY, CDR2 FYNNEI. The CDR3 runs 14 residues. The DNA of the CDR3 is TGTGCCAGCAGTGAGCAGAATAGCAATCAGCCCCAGCATTTT. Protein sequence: CASSEQNSNQPQHF. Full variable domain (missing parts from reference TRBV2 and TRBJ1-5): EPEVTQTPSHQVTQMGQEVILRCVPISNHLYFYWYRQILGQKVEFLVSFYNNEISEKSEIFDDQFSVERPDGSNFTLKIRSTKLEDSAMYFCASSEQNSNQPQHFGDGTRLSIL.

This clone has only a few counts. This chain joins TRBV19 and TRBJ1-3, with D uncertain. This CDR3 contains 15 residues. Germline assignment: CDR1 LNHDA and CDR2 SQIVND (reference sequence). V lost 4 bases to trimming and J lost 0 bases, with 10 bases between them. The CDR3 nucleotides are TGTGCCAGTAGTAAAGCGGTAGACTCTGGAAACACCATATATTTT. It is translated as CASSKAVDSGNTIYF.

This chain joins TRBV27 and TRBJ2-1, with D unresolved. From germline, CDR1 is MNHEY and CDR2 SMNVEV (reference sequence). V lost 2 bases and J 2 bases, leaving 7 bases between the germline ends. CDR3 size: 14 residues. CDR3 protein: CASSLGPTYNEQFF. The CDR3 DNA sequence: TGTGCCAGCAGTTTAGGCCCAACCTACAATGAGCAGTTCTTC.

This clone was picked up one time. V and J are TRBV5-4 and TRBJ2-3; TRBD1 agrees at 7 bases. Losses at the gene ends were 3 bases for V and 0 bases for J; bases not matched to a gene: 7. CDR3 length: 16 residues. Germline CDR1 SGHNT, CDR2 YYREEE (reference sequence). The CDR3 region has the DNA TGTGCCAGCAGCTCGGGACAGAAAGCTAGCACAGATACGCAGTATTTT. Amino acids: CASSSGQKASTDTQYF.

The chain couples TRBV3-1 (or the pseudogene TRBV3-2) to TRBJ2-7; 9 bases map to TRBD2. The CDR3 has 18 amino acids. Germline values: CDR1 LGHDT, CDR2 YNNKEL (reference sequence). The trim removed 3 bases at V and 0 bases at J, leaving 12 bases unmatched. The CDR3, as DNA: TGTGCCAGCAGCCAGGCACCCAGCGGGAGGTCTGCCTCCTACGAGCAGTACTTC. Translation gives CASSQAPSGRSASYEQYF.

The CDR3 reads CASSPAGNTDTQYF. The DNA for the CDR3 is TGTGCCAGCAGCCCAGCAGGGAACACAGATACGCAGTATTTT. J is TRBJ2-3 and V is TRBV11-2, with a weak D call TRBD1 (5 bases). Germline V gene lookup returns CDR1 SGHAT and CDR2 FQNNGV. This CDR3 region has 14 residues. V lost 5 bases and J 2 bases, leaving 11 bases between the germline ends.

DNA of the CDR3: TGTGCCAGCAGGGGACAGGGGGGTTCACCCCTCCACTTT. Translated, it gives CASRGQGGSPLHF. The chain links TRBV12-3 or TRBV12-4 to TRBJ1-6, with 11 bases that match TRBD1. The ends lost 6 bases at V and 9 bases at J; junction bases unmatched: 1. The CDR3 runs 13 residues.

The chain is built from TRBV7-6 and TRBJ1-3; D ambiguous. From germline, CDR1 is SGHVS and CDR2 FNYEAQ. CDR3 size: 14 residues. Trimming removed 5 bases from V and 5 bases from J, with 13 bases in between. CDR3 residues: CASSPPGRRNTIYF. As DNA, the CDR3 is TGTGCCAGCAGCCCCCCGGGTCGACGAAACACCATATATTTT.

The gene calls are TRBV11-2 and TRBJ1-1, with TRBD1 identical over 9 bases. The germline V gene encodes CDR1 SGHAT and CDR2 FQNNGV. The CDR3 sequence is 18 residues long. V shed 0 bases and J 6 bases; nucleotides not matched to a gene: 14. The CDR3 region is CASSLDVSRDRVRAEAFF. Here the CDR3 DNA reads TGTGCCAGCAGCTTAGACGTGTCCCGGGACAGGGTGAGGGCTGAAGCTTTCTTT. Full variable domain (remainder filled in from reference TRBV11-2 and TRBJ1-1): EAGVAQSPRYKIIEKRQSVAFWCNPISGHATLYWYQQILGQGPKLLIQFQNNGVVDDSQLPKDRFSAERLKGVDSTLKIQPAKLEDSAVYLCASSLDVSRDRVRAEAFFGQGTRLTVV.

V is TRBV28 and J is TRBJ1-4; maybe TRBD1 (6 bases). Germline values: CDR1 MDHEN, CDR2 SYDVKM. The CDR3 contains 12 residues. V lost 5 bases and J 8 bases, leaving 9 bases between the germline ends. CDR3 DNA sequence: TGTGCCAGCAGTCTAGACAGGGAAAAACTGTTTTTT. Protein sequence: CASSLDREKLFF.

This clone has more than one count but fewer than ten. The CDR3 coding sequence is TGTGCCAGAAGCTGGGCCCCCGACAGGGTTGGAAACACCATATATTTT. Translated, it gives CARSWAPDRVGNTIYF. The chain carries TRBV5-3 and TRBJ1-3; 7 bases are a match to TRBD1. TRBV5-3 has ORF status, its function being uncertain. The CDR3 runs 16 residues. Trimming cost V 3 bases and J 3 bases; bases outside gene matches: 9.